This T cell receptor (beta chain) stems from a study of cytomegalovirus exposure and HLA in healthy donors. This PCR relied on a set of 60 Vbeta primers and 13 Jbeta primers. TCRdb keeps only in-frame clones here, not all; method: immunoSEQ multiplex PCR. The data contain about 70,000 clones, 86% of them seen just once; the ten biggest clones take up 2%. Per the germline V gene, CDR1 is LNHDA and CDR2 is SQIVND (reference sequence). The CDR3 contains 14 residues. V was pared by 3 bases and J by 5 bases, with 14 bases between. This chain joins TRBV19 and TRBJ2-7, with a weak D call TRBD1 (6 bases). The TCR comes from a woman aged 30 to 39 in good health and CMV-seronegative. Sequences were obtained from PBMCs. CDR3 bases: TGTGCCAGTAGTATTCGGGGACAACCGAACGAGCAGTACTTC. It yields the protein CASSIRGQPNEQYF. The full variable domain, completed using reference TRBV19 and TRBJ2-7, is DGGITQSPKYLFRKEGQNVTLSCEQNLNHDAMYWYRQDPGQGLRLIYYSQIVNDFQKGDIAEGYSVSREKKESFPLTVTSAQKNPTAFYLCASSIRGQPNEQYFGPGTRLTVT.